Given below is one T cell receptor beta chain in context. Its antigen is unidentified. This specimen comes from a study of cytomegalovirus exposure and HLA in healthy donors. The CDR3 spans 16 residues. From germline, CDR1 is SEHNR and CDR2 FQNEAQ (reference sequence). V gave up 5 bases and J gave up 0 bases, with 17 bases separating them. PCR employed 60 Vbeta and 13 Jbeta primers. TCRdb's table, derived via immunoSEQ multiplex PCR, lists solely in-frame clones and lacks some. The sample carries 200,000 to 250,000 clones, around 89% recorded once. Study-wide points: In a later analysis, approximately 15,000 TCR beta sequences were associated with HLA alleles at 0.05 false discovery rate.

Sequenced sample: PBMCs. This sequence originates from a woman aged 18 to 35 in good health and CMV-seronegative. This sequence joins TRBV7-9 and TRBJ2-7, with a tentative D call TRBD1 (6 bases). CDR3: CASSPRQATSSYEQYF. In nucleotides, the CDR3 is TGTGCCAGCAGCCCCAGACAGGCGACAAGCTCCTACGAGCAGTACTTC.